A selection of T cell receptor beta chains follows, all from one sample in a study of response to subunit inactivated influenza vaccine. TCRdb reprocessed the RT-PCR reads via MiXCR and lists one record per CDR3 protein. The sample has around 320,000 distinct CDR3 sequences, 22% seen once. Sequencing used PBMCs from blood, obtained about 19 months after vaccination. These receptors originate from a man between 45 and 75 years old who received an inactivated influenza vaccine. The CDR3 runs from the conserved cysteine through the conserved F or W.

CDR3 length,J gene,V gene,CDR3 protein
15,TRBJ1-2,TRBV20-1,CSALATGGTNYGYTF
14,TRBJ2-5,TRBV2,CASSVETGRETQYF
14,TRBJ1-4,TRBV6-5,CASSSSGQAGKLFF
13,TRBJ2-1,TRBV19,CASSARGLDEQFF
13,TRBJ2-7,TRBV4-3,CASSQEQGGEQYF
14,TRBJ2-3,TRBV6-2/TRBV6-3,CASSYKEDLHTQYF
13,TRBJ1-2,TRBV5-4,CASSFDRVFGYTF
13,TRBJ1-5,TRBV3-1,CASSQGRGQPQHF
15,TRBJ2-6,TRBV10-1,CASSDDRSGANVLTF
15,TRBJ2-3,TRBV7-2,CASSFPGGGTDTQYF
12,TRBJ1-4,TRBV5-1,CASRGDRAKLFF
11,TRBJ1-2,TRBV28,CASSLRREYTF
14,TRBJ1-1,TRBV29-1,CSVETGEVNTEAFF
14,TRBJ2-3,TRBV3-1,CASSPKVAEATQYF
13,TRBJ2-2,TRBV7-9,CASSKLNTGELFF
16,TRBJ1-1,TRBV10-3,CATRTPLAKGNTEAFF
13,TRBJ1-2,TRBV6-2/TRBV6-3,CASRPQGAWGYTF
15,TRBJ2-1,TRBV29-1,CSVEDRGKSYNEQFF
13,TRBJ1-1,TRBV27,CASSSSDRFEAFF
14,TRBJ1-5,TRBV12-3/TRBV12-4,CASSFEGLNQPQHF
13,TRBJ2-7,TRBV18,CASSPREGYEQYF
14,TRBJ2-5,TRBV5-1,CASSLADASETQYF
12,TRBJ2-5,TRBV7-2,CASTSGGETQYF
13,TRBJ2-1,TRBV20-1,CSGIAGVYNEQFF
12,TRBJ2-1,TRBV29-1,CSVVQDYNEQFF
14,TRBJ1-1,TRBV12-3/TRBV12-4,CASSSRDIRGEAFF
15,TRBJ1-4,TRBV4-2,CASSGAGTGNEKLFF
12,TRBJ1-2,TRBV10-3,CAIEDRSYGYTF
13,TRBJ2-5,TRBV30,CAWEGQGGETQYF
13,TRBJ1-1,TRBV5-1,CASAGEKGTEAFF
19,TRBJ2-1,TRBV25-1,CASTRGTTAGKGSYNEQFF
16,TRBJ2-3,TRBV7-3,CASSLSRAGITDTQYF
13,TRBJ1-2,TRBV3-1,CASSQGSNYGYTF
15,TRBJ2-3,TRBV2,CASSGTGARTDTQYF
16,TRBJ1-6,TRBV5-6,CASRSLAYGVGSPLHF
14,TRBJ2-7,TRBV5-6,CASSPLAESYEQYF
15,TRBJ1-3,TRBV9,CASRRTGHSGNTIYF
14,TRBJ1-6,TRBV27,CASSFDRGSSPLHF
16,TRBJ2-3,TRBV28,CASSPSLRGATDTQYF
18,TRBJ2-3,TRBV7-8,CASSLASFRRSVTDTQYF
14,TRBJ1-5,TRBV28,CASSPGRIDQPQHF
15,TRBJ1-6,TRBV5-1,CASSLETERRSPLHF
17,TRBJ2-1,TRBV7-2,CASSFRSSGARYNEQFF
14,TRBJ2-7,TRBV3-1,CASSQDASRGEQYF
15,TRBJ1-1,TRBV18,CASSFSPGFFTEAFF
15,TRBJ1-5,TRBV5-6,CASSILGQGMEPQHF
16,TRBJ2-7,TRBV6-1,CATRTGTGAKGNEQYF
13,TRBJ1-3,TRBV12-3/TRBV12-4,CASSFWPGNTIYF
11,TRBJ1-2,TRBV7-2,CASSLLEGTTF
15,TRBJ1-5,TRBV7-2,CASSLRQGSFQPQHF
14,TRBJ2-7,TRBV12-3/TRBV12-4,CASSSWGSSYEQYF